What follows is one TCR beta chain and its context. Its antigen remains unknown. The data stem from a study of cytomegalovirus exposure and HLA in healthy donors. Study observations and caveats: Presence/absence analyses took donor sequencing depth as roughly uniform.

The primer mix had 60 Vbeta and 13 Jbeta primers. Only in-frame clones appear in the TCRdb table, and some are missing; sequencing was by immunoSEQ multiplex PCR. The sample gives 100,000 to 150,000 clones, more than 70% of which show up once; approximately 0.9% is in the top ten. Germline-derived CDR1 and CDR2 are SGHAT and FQNNGV. Trimming removed 3 bases from V and 2 bases from J, with 11 bases in between. This CDR3 spans 15 amino acids. The sequence derives from an older woman in good health and CMV-seronegative. This rearrangement joins TRBV11-2 to TRBJ1-3; no reliable D call. The sequenced sample consisted of PBMCs. The DNA of the CDR3 is TGTGCCAGCAGCTTTGAGTGGGCAGCTGGAAACACCATATATTTT. Amino acids: CASSFEWAAGNTIYF.